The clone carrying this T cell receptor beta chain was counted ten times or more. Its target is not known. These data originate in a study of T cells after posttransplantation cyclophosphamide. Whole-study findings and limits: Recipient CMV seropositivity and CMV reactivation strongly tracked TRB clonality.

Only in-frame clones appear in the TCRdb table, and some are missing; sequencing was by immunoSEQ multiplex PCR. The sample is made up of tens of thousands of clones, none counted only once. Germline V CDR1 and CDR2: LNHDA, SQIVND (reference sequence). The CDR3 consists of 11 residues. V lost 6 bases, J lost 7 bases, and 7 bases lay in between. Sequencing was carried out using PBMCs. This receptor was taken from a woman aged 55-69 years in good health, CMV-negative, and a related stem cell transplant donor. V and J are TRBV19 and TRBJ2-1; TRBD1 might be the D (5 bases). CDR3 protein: CASRQGNEQFF. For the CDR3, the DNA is TGTGCCAGTAGGCAGGGAAATGAGCAGTTCTTC.